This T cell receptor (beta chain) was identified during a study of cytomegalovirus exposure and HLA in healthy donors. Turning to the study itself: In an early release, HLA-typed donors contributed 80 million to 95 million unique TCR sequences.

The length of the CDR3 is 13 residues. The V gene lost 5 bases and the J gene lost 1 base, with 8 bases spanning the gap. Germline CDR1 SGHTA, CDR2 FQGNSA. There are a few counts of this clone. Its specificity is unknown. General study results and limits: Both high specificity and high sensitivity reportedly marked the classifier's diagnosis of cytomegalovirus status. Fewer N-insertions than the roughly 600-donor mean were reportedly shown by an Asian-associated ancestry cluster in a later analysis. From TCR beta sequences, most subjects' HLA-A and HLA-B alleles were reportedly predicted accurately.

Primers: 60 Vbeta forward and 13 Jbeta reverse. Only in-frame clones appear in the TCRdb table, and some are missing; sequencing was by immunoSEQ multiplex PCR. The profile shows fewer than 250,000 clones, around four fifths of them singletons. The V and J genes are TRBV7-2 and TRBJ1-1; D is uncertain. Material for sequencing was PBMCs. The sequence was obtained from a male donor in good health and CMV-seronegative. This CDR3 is CASSPEANTEAFF. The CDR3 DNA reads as TGTGCCAGCAGCCCAGAGGCGAACACTGAAGCTTTCTTT.